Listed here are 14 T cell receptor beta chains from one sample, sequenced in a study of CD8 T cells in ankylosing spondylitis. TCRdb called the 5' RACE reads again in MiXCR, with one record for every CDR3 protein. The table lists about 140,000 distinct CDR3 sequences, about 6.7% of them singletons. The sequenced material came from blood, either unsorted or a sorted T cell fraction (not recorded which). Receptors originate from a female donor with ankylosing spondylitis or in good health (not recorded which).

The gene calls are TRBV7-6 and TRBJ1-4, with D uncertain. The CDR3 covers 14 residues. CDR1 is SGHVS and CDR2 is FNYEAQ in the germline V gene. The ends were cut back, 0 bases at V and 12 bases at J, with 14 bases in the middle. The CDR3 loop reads CASSLAMGSEELFF. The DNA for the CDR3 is TGTGCCAGCAGCTTAGCTATGGGGTCGGAGGAACTGTTTTTT.

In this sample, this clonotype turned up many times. The CDR3 coding sequence is TGCGCCAGCAGCCAAAGTTCCCTCGCGGGGGCCGACTCCTACGAGCAGTACTTC. Translated, it gives CASSQSSLAGADSYEQYF. The gene calls are TRBV4-1 and TRBJ2-7; TRBD2 is a possible D gene (7 bases). Germline CDR1 reads MGHRA; CDR2 reads YSYEKL. The CDR3 contains 18 residues. Trimming took off 2 bases at V and 0 bases at J, with 20 bases between the two ends.

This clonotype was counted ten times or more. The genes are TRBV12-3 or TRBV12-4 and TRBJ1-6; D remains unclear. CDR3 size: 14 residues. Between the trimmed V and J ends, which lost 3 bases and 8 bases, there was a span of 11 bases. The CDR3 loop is CASSFARAHSPLHF. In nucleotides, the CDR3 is TGTGCCAGCAGTTTCGCGCGGGCCCATTCACCCCTCCACTTT.

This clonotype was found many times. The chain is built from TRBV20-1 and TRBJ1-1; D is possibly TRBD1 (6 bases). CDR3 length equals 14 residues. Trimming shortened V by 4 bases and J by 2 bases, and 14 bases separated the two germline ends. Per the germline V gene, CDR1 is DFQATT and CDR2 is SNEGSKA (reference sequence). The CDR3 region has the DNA TGCAGTGCTACAGGGGATTTGGGCAACACTGAAGCTTTCTTT. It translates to CSATGDLGNTEAFF.

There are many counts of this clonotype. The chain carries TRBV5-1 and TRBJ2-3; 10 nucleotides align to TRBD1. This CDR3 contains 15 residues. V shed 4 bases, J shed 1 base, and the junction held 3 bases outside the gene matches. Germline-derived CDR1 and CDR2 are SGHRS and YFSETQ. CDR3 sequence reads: CASSDGQGGTDTQYF. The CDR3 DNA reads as TGCGCCAGCAGCGACGGACAGGGGGGCACAGATACGCAGTATTTT. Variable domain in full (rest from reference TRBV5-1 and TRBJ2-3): KAGVTQTPRYLIKTRGQQVTLSCSPISGHRSVSWYQQTPGQGLQFLFEYFSETQRNKGNFPGRFSGRQFSNSRSEMNVSTLELGDSALYLCASSDGQGGTDTQYFGPGTRLTVL.

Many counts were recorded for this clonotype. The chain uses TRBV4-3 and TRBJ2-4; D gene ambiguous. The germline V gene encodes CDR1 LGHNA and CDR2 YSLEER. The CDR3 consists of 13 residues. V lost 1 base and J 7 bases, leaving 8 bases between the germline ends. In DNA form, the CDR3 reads TGCGCCAGCAGCCAAGTTCTGGAGAACATTCAGTACTTC. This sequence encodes CASSQVLENIQYF.

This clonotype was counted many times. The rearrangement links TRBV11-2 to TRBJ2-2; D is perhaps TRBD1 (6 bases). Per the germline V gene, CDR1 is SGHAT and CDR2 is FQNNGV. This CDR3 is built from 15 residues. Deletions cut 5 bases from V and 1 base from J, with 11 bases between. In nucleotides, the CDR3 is TGTGCCAGCAGCCTCACGACAGGGAACACCGGGGAGCTGTTTTTT. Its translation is CASSLTTGNTGELFF. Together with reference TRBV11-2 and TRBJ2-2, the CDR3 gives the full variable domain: EAGVAQSPRYKIIEKRQSVAFWCNPISGHATLYWYQQILGQGPKLLIQFQNNGVVDDSQLPKDRFSAERLKGVDSTLKIQPAKLEDSAVYLCASSLTTGNTGELFFGEGSRLTVL.

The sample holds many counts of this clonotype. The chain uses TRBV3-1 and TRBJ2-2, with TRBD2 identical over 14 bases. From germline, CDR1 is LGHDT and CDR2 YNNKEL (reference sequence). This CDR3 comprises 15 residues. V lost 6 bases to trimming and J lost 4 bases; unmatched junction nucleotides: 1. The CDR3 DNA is TGTGCCAGCAGGGGACTAGCGGGGGTCACCGGGGAGCTGTTTTTT. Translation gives CASRGLAGVTGELFF.

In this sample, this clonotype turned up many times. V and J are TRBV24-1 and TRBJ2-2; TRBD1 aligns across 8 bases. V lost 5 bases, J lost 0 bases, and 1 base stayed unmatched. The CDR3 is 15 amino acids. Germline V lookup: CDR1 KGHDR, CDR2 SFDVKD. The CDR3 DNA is TGTGCCACCAGTGGGGACAGGACGAACACCGGGGAGCTGTTTTTT. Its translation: CATSGDRTNTGELFF.

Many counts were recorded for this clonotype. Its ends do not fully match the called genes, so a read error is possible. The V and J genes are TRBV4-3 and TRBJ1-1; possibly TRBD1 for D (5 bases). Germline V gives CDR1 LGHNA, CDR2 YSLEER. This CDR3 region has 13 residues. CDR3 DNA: TGCGCCAGCAGCCAAGATAGGAGCAGGGCACCCCTCTTT. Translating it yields CASSQDRSRAPLF.

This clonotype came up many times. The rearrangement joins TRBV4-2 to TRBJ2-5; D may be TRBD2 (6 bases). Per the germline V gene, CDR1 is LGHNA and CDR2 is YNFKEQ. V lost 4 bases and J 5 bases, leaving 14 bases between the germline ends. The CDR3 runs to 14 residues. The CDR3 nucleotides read TGTGCCAGCAGCCCTAACCGGGAGCCGGAGACCCAGTACTTC. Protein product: CASSPNREPETQYF.

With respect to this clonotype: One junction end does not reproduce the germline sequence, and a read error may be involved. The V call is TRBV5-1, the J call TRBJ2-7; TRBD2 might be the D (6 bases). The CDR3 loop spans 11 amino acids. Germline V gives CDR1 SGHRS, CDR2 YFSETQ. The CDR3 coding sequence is TGCGTCAGCGGCGGCGGGGACGAGCAGTACTTC. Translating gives CVSGGGDEQYF.

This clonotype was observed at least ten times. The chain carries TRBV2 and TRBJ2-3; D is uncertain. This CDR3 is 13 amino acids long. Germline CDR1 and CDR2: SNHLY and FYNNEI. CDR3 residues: CATTQAETDTQYF. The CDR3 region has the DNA TGTGCTACAACCCAGGCAGAAACAGATACGCAGTATTTT.

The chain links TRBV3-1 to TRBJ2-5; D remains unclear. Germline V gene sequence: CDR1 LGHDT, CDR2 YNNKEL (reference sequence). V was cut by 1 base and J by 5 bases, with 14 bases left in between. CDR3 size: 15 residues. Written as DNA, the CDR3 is TGTGCCAGCAGCCAAGGCCCAGGAGAACGGGAGACCCAGTACTTC. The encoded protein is CASSQGPGERETQYF.